The present TCR beta chain was sequenced within a study of shared clonotypes between healthy human individuals. Study information: CD4 naive and CD4 memory each took three plates per donor, while CD8 naive took two and CD8 memory one.

The CDR3 loop spans 16 amino acids. The trim removed 5 bases at V and 3 bases at J, leaving 10 bases unmatched. Germline V gene lookup returns CDR1 SGHTA and CDR2 FQGNSA. The genomic DNA of each subset was split evenly across several immunoSEQ plates. In the study's own analysis: ImmunoSEQ junction-only sequences lacked quality scores, so their filtering differed. Profiled with immunoSEQ multiplex PCR; TCRdb holds only in-frame clones, not every one. For V, J and clone size, that table is used; D and trimming come from the DNA. The data show some 2,000,000 clones, more than 90% seen once. The chain uses TRBV7-2 and TRBJ2-3; 8 bases map to TRBD1. The specimen sequenced was naive CD4+ T cells sorted from blood. Sample subset: CD45RA+ positively selected. The sequence came from a man younger than 35 in good health. The CDR3: CASSRRGTGGTDTQYF. The CDR3 DNA reads TGTGCCAGCAGCCGAAGGGGGACAGGTGGGACAGATACGCAGTATTTT.